These 12 T cell receptor beta chains share one sample of origin, sequenced in a study of neoadjuvant nivolumab and ipilimumab in lung cancer. Measured with immunoSEQ multiplex PCR; TCRdb has only the in-frame clones, and not every one. Altogether more than 8,000 clones are present, about four fifths being singletons, with the ten largest covering more than 3%. Sequencing was performed on peripheral blood, taken before neoadjuvant nivolumab, alone or with ipilimumab. These receptors were collected from an adult with non-small cell lung cancer.

The rearrangement links TRBV2 to TRBJ2-1, with TRBD2 identical over 8 bases. The J segment lost 4 bases and the V segment lost 6 bases, leaving 5 bases of the junction unmatched. Germline loops: CDR1 SNHLY, CDR2 FYNNEI. The CDR3 spans 14 residues. Here the CDR3 DNA reads TGTGCCAGCAGCCCTAGCGGGCAGTACAATGAGCAGTTCTTC. Translation gives CASSPSGQYNEQFF.

This chain links TRBV6-1 with TRBJ2-5; TRBD2 aligns across 9 bases. CDR1 is MNHNS, CDR2 SASEGT, per germline. The CDR3 is 14 amino acids. V was clipped by 11 bases and J by 6 bases; unmatched bases: 13. CDR3 DNA: TGTGCCGGTGTTAGCGGGAGCCTTGGAAAGACCCAGTACTTC. Translated, it gives CAGVSGSLGKTQYF.

This chain connects TRBV7-6 to TRBJ1-3; TRBD1 aligns across 9 bases. Germline CDR1 reads SGHVS; CDR2 reads FNYEAQ. V trimming: 5 bases; J trimming: 1 base; junction bases outside the gene matches: 6. This CDR3 comprises 16 residues. As DNA, the CDR3 is TGTGCCAGCAGCCCGGGACAGGGTGGTTCTGGAAACACCATATATTTT. This codes for CASSPGQGGSGNTIYF.

Here the CDR3 DNA reads TGTGCCAGTAGTTCGGGACAGGTTTTGGAGCAGCCCCAGCATTTT. Amino acid sequence: CASSSGQVLEQPQHF. This chain connects TRBV19 to TRBJ1-5; 8 nucleotides align to TRBD1. CDR1 is LNHDA and CDR2 is SQIVND in the germline V gene (reference sequence). The CDR3 runs 15 residues. V shed 5 bases and J 7 bases; nucleotides not matched to a gene: 10.

This CDR3 is CSVEEEGASYGYTF. The CDR3 coding sequence is TGCAGCGTTGAAGAAGAGGGGGCGAGCTATGGCTACACCTTC. This chain joins TRBV29-1 and TRBJ1-2, with TRBD1 matching 7 bases. The CDR3 contains 14 residues. The V gene's germline CDR1 is SQVTM and CDR2 ANQGSEA. V shed 0 bases, J shed 4 bases, and the junction held 5 bases outside the gene matches.

This sequence joins TRBV5-1 and TRBJ2-3; the D is unclear. Germline CDR1 and CDR2: SGHRS and YFSETQ. CDR3 length equals 15 residues. Between the trimmed V and J ends, which lost 0 bases and 2 bases, there was a span of 10 bases. CDR3 loop: CASSLEARATDTQYF. The DNA of the CDR3 is TGCGCCAGCAGCTTGGAAGCTAGGGCCACAGATACGCAGTATTTT. Combining the CDR3 with reference TRBV5-1 and TRBJ2-3 gives the whole variable domain KAGVTQTPRYLIKTRGQQVTLSCSPISGHRSVSWYQQTPGQGLQFLFEYFSETQRNKGNFPGRFSGRQFSNSRSEMNVSTLELGDSALYLCASSLEARATDTQYFGPGTRLTVL.

This clone qualifies as large. This rearrangement joins TRBV27 to TRBJ1-2, with 8 positions matching TRBD1. V lost 5 bases and J lost 0; bases outside the gene matches: 2. Germline V gives CDR1 MNHEY, CDR2 SMNVEV (reference sequence). This CDR3 comprises 14 residues. CDR3 amino acids: CASSIQGANYGYTF. As DNA, the CDR3 is TGTGCCAGCAGTATACAGGGGGCTAACTATGGCTACACCTTC.

This clone was picked up one time. The V call is TRBV4-1, the J call TRBJ2-3; D call uncertain. This CDR3 is 13 amino acids long. Germline V gene data show CDR1 as MGHRA and CDR2 as YSYEKL. V was trimmed by 4 bases and J by 0 bases, leaving 5 bases between them. The CDR3 nucleotides read TGCGCCAGCAGCCTCCGGAGCACAGATACGCAGTATTTT. It codes for CASSLRSTDTQYF.

This clone was detected only once. The chain carries TRBV5-4 and TRBJ2-2; either TRBD1 or TRBD2 may fit D (6 bases each). V lost 4 bases, J lost 5 bases, and 18 bases lay in between. Germline V gene data show CDR1 as SGHNT and CDR2 as YYREEE (reference sequence). The CDR3 length is 16 residues. The CDR3 loop is CASSPRGGPPTGELFF. CDR3 nucleotides: TGTGCCAGCAGCCCCCGAGGGGGGCCTCCTACCGGGGAGCTGTTTTTT.

This chain connects TRBV19 to TRBJ2-7, with TRBD2 matching 7 bases. Looked up from germline, CDR1 is LNHDA and CDR2 is SQIVND (reference sequence). J gave up 6 bases and V 5 bases, and 19 bases lay outside the gene matches. This CDR3 has 17 residues. CDR3 amino acids: CASSPAGRAPLYGEQYF. The CDR3, as DNA: TGTGCCAGTAGTCCGGCAGGGAGGGCCCCTCTCTACGGCGAGCAGTACTTC. Looking up the rest from reference TRBV19 and TRBJ2-7 gives the full variable domain: DGGITQSPKYLFRKEGQNVTLSCEQNLNHDAMYWYRQDPGQGLRLIYYSQIVNDFQKGDIAEGYSVSREKKESFPLTVTSAQKNPTAFYLCASSPAGRAPLYGEQYFGPGTRLTVT.

This chain uses TRBV28 with TRBJ1-5; no clear D gene. The V gene lost 8 bases and the J gene lost 3 bases, with 14 bases spanning the gap. CDR3 size: 14 residues. The germline CDR1 and CDR2 sequences are MDHEN and SYDVKM. The CDR3 sequence is CASYGRRDNQPQHF. CDR3 sequence (DNA): TGTGCCAGCTATGGCAGGAGAGACAATCAGCCCCAGCATTTT.

The rearrangement links TRBV7-8 to TRBJ1-1, with D unclear. This CDR3 region has 16 residues. V was pared by 5 bases and J by 7 bases, with 23 bases between. Germline V gene data show CDR1 as SGHVS and CDR2 as FQNEAQ. CDR3 sequence (DNA): TGTGCCAGCAGCCGATATCTTTCCGACACGGCTGATGAAGCTTTCTTT. The encoded protein is CASSRYLSDTADEAFF. Drawing the rest from reference TRBV7-8 and TRBJ1-1, the complete variable domain is GAGVSQSPRYKVAKRGQDVALRCDPISGHVSLFWYQQALGQGPEFLTYFQNEAQLDKSGLPSDRFFAERPEGSVSTLKIQRTQQEDSAVYLCASSRYLSDTADEAFFGQGTRLTVV.